Listed here are 3 T cell receptor beta chains from one sample, sequenced in a study of beta chain features in type 1 diabetes (dated by TCRdb to the late 2010s). Study-wide findings and limitations: In all four CD4+ subsets, TCRB CDR3 length was moderately but significantly shorter in type 1 diabetes patients.

The library came from the immunoSEQ multiplex PCR assay. The entire isolated RNA was reverse transcribed using the High Capacity cDNA Reverse Transcription Kit, and thus expressed TCRB transcripts were sequenced. As stored in TCRdb, this immuneACCESS dataset retains in-frame rearrangements with V and J assigned. A fraction of the clones does not appear; measured against another copy, unresolved V genes explain less than half of the discrepancy, and the remainder lacks a known reason. Here the sample has some 150,000 clones; about 13% occur a single time. The ten largest clonotypes hold roughly 1.4% of the sample. The antigens for these receptors are not known. Specimen: central memory CD4+ T cells from blood. The receptors were gathered from a man younger than 30 with type 1 diabetes.

The table lists this clone with a few counts. The V and J genes are TRBV29-1 and TRBJ2-1, with 8 nucleotides matching TRBD1. Looked up from germline, CDR1 is SQVTM and CDR2 is ANQGSEA. This CDR3 comprises 11 residues. V trimming: 7 bases; J trimming: 8 bases; junction bases outside the gene matches: 4. The DNA of the CDR3 is TGCAGCGGCGGACAGGGCGATGAGCAGTTCTTC. Translating gives CSGGQGDEQFF.

The rearrangement joins TRBV5-1 to TRBJ2-1; perhaps TRBD1 as D (5 bases). There are 16 residues in the CDR3. Germline loops: CDR1 SGHRS, CDR2 YFSETQ. The V gene lost 4 bases and the J gene lost 4 bases, with 18 bases spanning the gap. DNA for the CDR3: TGCGCCAGCAGCCAACCCGGCAGGGTTCTGTACAATGAGCAGTTCTTC. Its translation: CASSQPGRVLYNEQFF.

This clone was counted only a few times. The limits of the CDR3 on the DNA are not certain, so only TCRdb's listed CDR3 is given. The chain carries TRBV6-6 and TRBJ1-2; the D call in the table, TRBD1, was not verified against the DNA. Both ends counted, the CDR3 spans 15 residues. Germline V lookup: CDR1 MNHNY, CDR2 SVGAGI (reference sequence). CDR3 amino acids: CASSTSTGFGLGYTF.